A selection of T cell receptor beta chains follows, all from one sample in a study of blood T cell repertoires in COVID-19. This table comes from immunoSEQ multiplex PCR, and its TCRdb copy is limited to in-frame clones, with some not included. The table has 150,000 to 170,000 clones, 76% seen once; the top ten hold approximately 3.7%. Specimen: peripheral blood. The origin of the receptors is a woman of 80 years or more with acute or convalescent COVID-19. Both conserved end residues are part of each CDR3. D genes are given only for firm matches. Clone size appears in some rows only: once, few, many, or a class for an expanded clone.

d_call,j_call,clone_size,v_call,cdr3_aa,cdr3_nt
TRBD2,TRBJ2-2,NA,TRBV5-6,CASSLGLAGGRDTGELFF,TGTGCCAGCAGCCTGGGACTAGCGGGAGGGCGTGACACCGGGGAGCTGTTTTTT
NA,TRBJ1-3,NA,TRBV4-2,CASSQEMDVGANTIYF,TGTGCCAGCAGCCAAGAAATGGATGTGGGGGCGAACACCATATATTTT
NA,TRBJ1-1,NA,TRBV7-3,CASSSTLTSPEAFF,TGTGCCAGCAGCTCCACCTTGACATCTCCTGAAGCTTTCTTT
NA,TRBJ1-5,NA,TRBV6-1,CASSESTSNQPQHF,TGTGCCAGCAGTGAGAGCACTAGCAATCAGCCCCAGCATTTT
NA,TRBJ1-4,few,TRBV30,CAWSPPARATNEKLFF,TGTGCCTGGAGTCCCCCGGCGCGGGCAACTAATGAAAAACTGTTTTTT
TRBD2,TRBJ2-2,few,TRBV5-1,CASSLGGSGRTGELFF,TGCGCCAGCAGCTTGGGTGGTAGCGGGAGAACCGGGGAGCTGTTTTTT
TRBD1,TRBJ1-1,NA,TRBV5-4,CASSLAGTGGLGTEAFF,TGTGCCAGCAGCTTGGCAGGGACAGGGGGCCTGGGGACTGAAGCTTTCTTT
TRBD1,TRBJ1-4,few,TRBV18,CASSPPTDRVGEKLFF,TGTGCCAGCTCACCACCCACGGACAGGGTCGGCGAAAAACTGTTTTTT
NA,TRBJ2-1,NA,TRBV7-2,CATRPVAEQYNEQFF,TGTGCCACCCGACCGGTGGCGGAGCAATACAATGAGCAGTTCTTC
NA,TRBJ2-1,NA,TRBV3-1/TRBV3-2,CASSHNRVSNEQFF,TGTGCCAGCAGCCATAACAGGGTCAGCAATGAGCAGTTCTTC
NA,TRBJ1-1,once,TRBV6-5,CASSLQGTTEAFF,TGTGCCAGCAGTCTCCAGGGTACCACTGAAGCTTTCTTT
NA,TRBJ1-1,NA,TRBV9,CASSVVRAGAMNTEAFF,TGTGCCAGCAGCGTAGTTCGGGCAGGGGCAATGAACACTGAAGCTTTCTTT
TRBD2,TRBJ2-1,NA,TRBV7-2,CASSLNRGGEYNEQFF,TGTGCCAGCAGCTTAAACCGCGGGGGGGAATACAATGAGCAGTTCTTC
NA,TRBJ1-3,NA,TRBV21-1,CASSTPTGSSCGNTIYF,TGTGCCAGCAGCACACCGACAGGATCGTCTTGTGGAAACACCATATATTTT
NA,TRBJ2-5,NA,TRBV7-8,CASSLTRGLETQYF,TGTGCCAGCAGCTTAACAAGGGGGTTAGAGACCCAGTACTTC
NA,TRBJ2-5,NA,TRBV5-4,CASSNQGGFRETQYF,TGTGCCAGCAGCAACCAGGGGGGTTTCAGGGAGACCCAGTACTTC
NA,TRBJ2-3,NA,TRBV6-2/TRBV6-3,CASSYSGSPDTQYF,TGTGCCAGCAGTTACTCCGGGTCACCAGATACGCAGTATTTT
TRBD1,TRBJ2-3,NA,TRBV18,CASSPNGQGTDTQYF,TGTGCCAGCTCACCAAACGGACAGGGGACAGATACGCAGTATTTT
NA,TRBJ2-7,few,TRBV5-1,CASSLEEGEQYF,TGCGCCAGCAGCTTGGAGGAGGGCGAGCAGTACTTC
TRBD1,TRBJ1-2,NA,TRBV2,CASSEGDSFYGYTF,TGTGCCAGCAGCGAAGGGGACAGCTTCTATGGCTACACCTTC
TRBD1,TRBJ1-2,NA,TRBV27,CASSLGQGVGGYTF,TGTGCCAGCAGTCTAGGACAGGGGGTCGGGGGCTACACCTTC
NA,TRBJ2-2,once,TRBV4-3,CASSQGQNGELFF,TGCGCCAGCAGCCAAGGCCAGAACGGGGAGCTGTTTTTT
NA,TRBJ2-7,NA,TRBV5-8,CASSRNFYEQYF,TGTGCCAGCAGCCGCAACTTCTACGAGCAGTACTTC
TRBD1,TRBJ1-6,NA,TRBV5-5,CASSSNPGTGNSPLHF,TGTGCCAGCAGCTCGAACCCGGGGACAGGGAATTCACCCCTCCACTTT
NA,TRBJ2-7,few,TRBV7-9,CASSLAHYEQYF,TGTGCCAGCAGCTTAGCTCACTACGAGCAGTACTTC
TRBD1,TRBJ1-5,NA,TRBV6-5,CASSRTGVGNQPQHF,TGTGCCAGCAGCCGGACAGGGGTTGGCAATCAGCCCCAGCATTTT
TRBD1,TRBJ1-5,NA,TRBV5-4,CATGTGDNQPQHF,TGTGCCACCGGGACAGGGGATAATCAGCCCCAGCATTTT
NA,TRBJ2-7,once,TRBV5-6,CASSLGRGLYEQYF,TGTGCCAGCAGCTTGGGTAGGGGGTTATACGAGCAGTACTTC
TRBD2,TRBJ2-5,NA,TRBV2,CASRTSGAETQYF,TGTGCCAGCAGGACTAGCGGGGCAGAGACCCAGTACTTC
TRBD1,TRBJ1-1,NA,TRBV12-3/TRBV12-4,CASRETGDTEAFF,TGTGCCAGCAGGGAGACAGGGGACACTGAAGCTTTCTTT
TRBD2,TRBJ2-1,NA,TRBV19,CASAAGVWGSEQFF,TGTGCCAGTGCCGCGGGGGTCTGGGGTTCTGAGCAGTTCTTC
TRBD1,TRBJ2-7,NA,TRBV27,CDKYAGTGVVAGSYEQYF,TGTGACAAATACGCCGGGACAGGGGTAGTAGCGGGTTCCTACGAGCAGTACTTC
NA,TRBJ2-7,NA,TRBV2,CASSGLRVSSYEQYF,TGTGCCAGCAGTGGTCTACGGGTAAGCTCCTACGAGCAGTACTTC
NA,TRBJ2-1,few,TRBV6-5,CASSSPSGSSYEQFF,TGTGCCAGCAGTTCCCCCTCGGGGAGTTCCTATGAGCAGTTCTTC
NA,TRBJ2-7,NA,TRBV14,CASSPSRWRGPYEQYF,TGTGCCAGCAGCCCAAGCAGGTGGAGGGGGCCGTACGAGCAGTACTTC
TRBD2,TRBJ2-1,few,TRBV10-1,CASSLSGKLEQFF,TGCGCCAGCAGCTTAAGCGGGAAGCTTGAGCAGTTCTTC
NA,TRBJ1-4,NA,TRBV3-1/TRBV3-2,CASSQQNEKLFF,TGTGCCAGCAGCCAACAGAATGAAAAACTGTTTTTT
TRBD2,TRBJ2-1,NA,TRBV27,CASSAHLAGESIVKQFF,TGTGCCAGCAGTGCGCACCTAGCGGGGGAGAGCATAGTTAAGCAGTTCTTC
NA,TRBJ2-1,NA,TRBV29-1,CSVVRETAYNEQFF,TGCAGCGTTGTAAGGGAGACCGCCTACAATGAGCAGTTCTTC
NA,TRBJ2-3,NA,TRBV18,CASSPPSTDTQYF,TGTGCCAGCTCACCCCCTAGCACAGATACGCAGTATTTT
NA,TRBJ1-5,NA,TRBV27,CASSLNPGNQPQHF,TGTGCCAGCAGTTTAAACCCAGGGAATCAGCCCCAGCATTTT
NA,TRBJ2-7,few,TRBV12-3/TRBV12-4,CASSSEASYEQYF,TGTGCCAGCAGTTCGGAGGCCTCCTACGAGCAGTACTTC
TRBD2,TRBJ2-1,NA,TRBV4-2,CASSQDQTSGRANEQFF,TGTGCCAGCAGCCAGGATCAGACTAGCGGGAGGGCCAATGAGCAGTTCTTC
NA,TRBJ1-2,few,TRBV7-9,CASRGPGEGYTF,TGTGCCAGCAGGGGGCCAGGGGAGGGCTACACCTTC
TRBD1,TRBJ1-5,NA,TRBV10-2,CASSLGQGTNQPQHF,TGCGCCAGCTCCTTGGGACAGGGAACGAATCAGCCCCAGCATTTT
TRBD1,TRBJ2-7,NA,TRBV7-9,CASSSDRWTYEQYF,TGTGCCAGCAGCTCGGACAGGTGGACCTACGAGCAGTACTTC
TRBD1,TRBJ1-4,once,TRBV11-2,CASSLGQAPNEKLFF,TGTGCCAGCAGCCTTGGACAGGCTCCTAATGAAAAACTGTTTTTT
NA,TRBJ1-2,NA,TRBV25-1,CASSEFGAGSRGYTF,TGTGCCAGCAGTGAATTTGGGGCAGGCAGTCGTGGCTACACCTTC
TRBD1,TRBJ1-5,NA,TRBV27,CASSFTGDQPQHF,TGTGCCAGCAGTTTTACAGGGGATCAGCCCCAGCATTTT
TRBD2,TRBJ2-7,NA,TRBV10-1,CASSAGTSGSYEQYF,TGCGCCAGCAGTGCCGGGACTAGCGGGTCCTACGAGCAGTACTTC
NA,TRBJ1-5,NA,TRBV4-3,CASSPRVGAGPQPQHF,TGCGCCAGCAGTCCCCGAGTAGGCGCAGGGCCTCAGCCCCAGCATTTT
TRBD2,TRBJ2-1,NA,TRBV9,CASSPFGLAGVYEQFF,TGTGCCAGCAGCCCTTTCGGACTAGCGGGAGTTTATGAGCAGTTCTTC
NA,TRBJ1-5,NA,TRBV21-1,CASISREGRAQPQHF,TGTGCCAGCATTTCGAGGGAGGGGAGGGCTCAGCCCCAGCATTTT
TRBD2,TRBJ2-3,NA,TRBV5-1,CASSLSPLAGGPGDTQYF,TGCGCCAGCAGCCTTTCCCCTCTAGCGGGGGGTCCCGGAGATACGCAGTATTTT